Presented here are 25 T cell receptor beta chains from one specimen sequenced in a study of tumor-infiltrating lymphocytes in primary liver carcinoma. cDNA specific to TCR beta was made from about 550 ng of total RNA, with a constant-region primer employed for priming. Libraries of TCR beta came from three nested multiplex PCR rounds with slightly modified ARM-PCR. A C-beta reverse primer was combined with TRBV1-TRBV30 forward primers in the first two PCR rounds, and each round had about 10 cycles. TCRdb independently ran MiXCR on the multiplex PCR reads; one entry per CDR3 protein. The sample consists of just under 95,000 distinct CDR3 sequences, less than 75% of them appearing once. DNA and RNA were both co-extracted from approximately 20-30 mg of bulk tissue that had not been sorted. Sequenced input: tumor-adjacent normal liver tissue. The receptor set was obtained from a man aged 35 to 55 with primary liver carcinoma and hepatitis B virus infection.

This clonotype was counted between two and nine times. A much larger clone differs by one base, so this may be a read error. The CDR3 DNA sequence: TGTGCCAGCAGTTCAGACCCGAAGGGGTACGGGGCCAACGTCCTGACTTTC. It yields the protein CASSSDPKGYGANVLTF. V gene TRBV6-6 combines with J gene TRBJ2-6; perhaps TRBD1 as D (5 bases). The CDR3 totals 17 residues. V lost 4 bases to trimming and J lost 4 bases, with 17 bases between them. Germline lookup yields CDR1 MNHNY and CDR2 SVGAGI (reference sequence).

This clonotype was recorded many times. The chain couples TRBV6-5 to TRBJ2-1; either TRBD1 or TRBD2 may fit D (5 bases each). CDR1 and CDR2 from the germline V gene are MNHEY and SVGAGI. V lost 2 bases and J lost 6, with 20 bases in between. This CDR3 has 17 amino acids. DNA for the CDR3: TGTGCCAGCAGTTACGTGAGAAGTCTAGTTGGGGGCAATGAGCAGTTCTTC. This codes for CASSYVRSLVGGNEQFF.

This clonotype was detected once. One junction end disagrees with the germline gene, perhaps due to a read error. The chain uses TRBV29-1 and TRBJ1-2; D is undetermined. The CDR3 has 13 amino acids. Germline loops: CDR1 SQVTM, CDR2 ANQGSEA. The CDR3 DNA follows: TGCAGCGTTGAAGATGGTTACAGCTATGACTACACCTTC. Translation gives CSVEDGYSYDYTF.

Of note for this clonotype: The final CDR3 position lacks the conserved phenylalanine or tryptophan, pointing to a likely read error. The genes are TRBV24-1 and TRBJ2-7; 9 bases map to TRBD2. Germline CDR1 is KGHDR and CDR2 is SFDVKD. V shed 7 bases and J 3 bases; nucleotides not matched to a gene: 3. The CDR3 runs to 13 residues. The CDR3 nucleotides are TGTGCCACCAGACGTAGCGGGGGCTACGAGCAGTACTTA. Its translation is CATRRSGGYEQYL.

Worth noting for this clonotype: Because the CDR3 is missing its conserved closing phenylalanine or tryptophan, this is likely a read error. In DNA, the CDR3 is TGTGCCAGCAGTGAATCGGTCAATGAGCAGTTCTTG. Amino acids: CASSESVNEQFL. This sequence joins TRBV6-1 and TRBJ2-1, with D uncertain. This CDR3 has 12 residues. V was clipped by 2 bases and J by 6 bases, with 5 bases between them. CDR1 and CDR2 (germline): MNHNS, SASEGT.

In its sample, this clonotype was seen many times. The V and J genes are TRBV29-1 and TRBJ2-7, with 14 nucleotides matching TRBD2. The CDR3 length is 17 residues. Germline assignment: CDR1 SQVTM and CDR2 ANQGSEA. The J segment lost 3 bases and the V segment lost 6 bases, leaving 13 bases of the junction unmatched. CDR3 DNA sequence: TGCAGCGTGGGTGGGAGCCCGGGGACTAGCGGGAGCTACGAGCAGTACTTC. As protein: CSVGGSPGTSGSYEQYF.

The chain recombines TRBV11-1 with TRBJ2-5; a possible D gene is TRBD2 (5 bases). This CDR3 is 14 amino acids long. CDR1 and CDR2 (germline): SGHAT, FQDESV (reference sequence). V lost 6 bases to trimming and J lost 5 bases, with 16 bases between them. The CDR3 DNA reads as TGTGCCAGCAGTGGACGGGTGGAGGTGGAGACCCAGTACTTC. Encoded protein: CASSGRVEVETQYF.

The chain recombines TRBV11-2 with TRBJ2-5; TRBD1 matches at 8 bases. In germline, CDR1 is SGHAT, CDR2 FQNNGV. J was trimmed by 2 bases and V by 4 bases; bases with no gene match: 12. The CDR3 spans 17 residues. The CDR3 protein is CASSSGRADREQETQYF. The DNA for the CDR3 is TGTGCCAGCAGCTCAGGTCGGGCGGACAGGGAGCAAGAGACCCAGTACTTC.

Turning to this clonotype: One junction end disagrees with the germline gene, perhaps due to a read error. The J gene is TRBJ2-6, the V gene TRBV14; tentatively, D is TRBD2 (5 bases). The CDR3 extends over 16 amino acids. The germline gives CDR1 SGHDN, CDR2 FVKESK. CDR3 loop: CASSRERASEANVLTF. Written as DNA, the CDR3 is TGTGCCAGCAGTCGCGAGAGGGCCTCTGAGGCCAACGTCCTGACTTTC.

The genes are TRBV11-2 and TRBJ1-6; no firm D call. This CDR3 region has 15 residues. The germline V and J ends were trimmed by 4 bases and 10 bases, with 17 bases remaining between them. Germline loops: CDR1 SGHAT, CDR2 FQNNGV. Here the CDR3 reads CASSSHRGDCSPLHF. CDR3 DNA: TGTGCCAGCAGCTCTCACAGAGGCGATTGCTCACCCCTCCACTTT.

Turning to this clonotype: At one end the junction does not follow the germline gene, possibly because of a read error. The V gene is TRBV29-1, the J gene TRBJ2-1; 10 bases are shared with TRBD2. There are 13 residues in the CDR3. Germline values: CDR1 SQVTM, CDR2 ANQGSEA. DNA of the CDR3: TGCAGCGAAAGCGGGAGGGCCGTGAATAAGCAATTCTTC. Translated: CSESGRAVNKQFF.

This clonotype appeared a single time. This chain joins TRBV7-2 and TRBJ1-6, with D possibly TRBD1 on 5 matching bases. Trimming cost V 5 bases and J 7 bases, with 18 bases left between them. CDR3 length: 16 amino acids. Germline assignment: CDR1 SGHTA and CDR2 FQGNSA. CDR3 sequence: CASSITRDGRNSPLHF. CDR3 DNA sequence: TGTGCCAGCAGCATTACTCGGGACGGACGAAATTCACCCCTCCACTTT.

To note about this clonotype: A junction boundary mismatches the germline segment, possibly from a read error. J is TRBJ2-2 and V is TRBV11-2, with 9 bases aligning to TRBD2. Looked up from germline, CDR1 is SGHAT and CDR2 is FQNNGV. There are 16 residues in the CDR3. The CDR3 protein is CAGSLVALAGTGELFF. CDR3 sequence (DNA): TGTGCCGGCAGCTTAGTGGCGCTAGCGGGAACTGGGGAGCTGTTTTTC.

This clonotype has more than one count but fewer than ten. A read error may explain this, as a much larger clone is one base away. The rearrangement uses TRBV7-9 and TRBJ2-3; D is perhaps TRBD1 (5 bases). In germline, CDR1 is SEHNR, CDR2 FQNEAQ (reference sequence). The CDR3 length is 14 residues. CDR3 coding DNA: TGTGCCAGCAGCCGCTCCGATAGCACAGGTACGCAGTATTTT. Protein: CASSRSDSTGTQYF.

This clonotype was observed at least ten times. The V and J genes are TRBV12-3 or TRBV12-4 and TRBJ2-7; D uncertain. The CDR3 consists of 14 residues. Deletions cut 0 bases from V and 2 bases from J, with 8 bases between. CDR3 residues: CASSLADGPYEQYF. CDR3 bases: TGTGCCAGCAGTTTAGCGGACGGACCCTACGAGCAGTACTTC.

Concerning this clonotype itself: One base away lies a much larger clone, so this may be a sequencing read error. The CDR3: CASSSRGTRENEQFF. The CDR3 DNA is TGTGCCAGCAGCTCGCGTGGGACTCGGGAGAATGAGCAGTTCTTC. The rearrangement uses TRBV7-9 and TRBJ2-1; tentatively, D is TRBD2 (6 bases). Germline-derived CDR1 and CDR2 are SEHNR and FQNEAQ (reference sequence). The V and J ends lost 4 bases and 7 bases respectively, with 17 bases between them. The CDR3 is 15 amino acids.

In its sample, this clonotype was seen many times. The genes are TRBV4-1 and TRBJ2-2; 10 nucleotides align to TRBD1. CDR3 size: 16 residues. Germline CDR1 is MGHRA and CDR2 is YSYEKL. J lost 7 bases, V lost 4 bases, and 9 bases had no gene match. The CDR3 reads CASSRRGTGDGGELFF. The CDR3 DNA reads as TGCGCCAGCAGCCGGCGAGGGACAGGGGATGGCGGGGAGCTGTTTTTT.

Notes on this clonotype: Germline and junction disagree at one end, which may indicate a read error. The CDR3 DNA follows: TGTGTCAGCAGTGCTGGAGGGAGAAAACTGTTTTTT. Protein sequence: CVSSAGGRKLFF. V gene TRBV6-5 combines with J gene TRBJ1-4; D unresolved. The CDR3 covers 12 residues. The germline V gene has CDR1 MNHEY and CDR2 SVGAGI.

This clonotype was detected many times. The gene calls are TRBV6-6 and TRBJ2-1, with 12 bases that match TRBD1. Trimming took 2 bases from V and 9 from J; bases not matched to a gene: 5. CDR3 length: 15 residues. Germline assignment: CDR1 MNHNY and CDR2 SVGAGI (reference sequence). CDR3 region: CASSYQGQGAAEQFF. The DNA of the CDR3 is TGTGCCAGCAGTTACCAGGGACAGGGGGCCGCTGAGCAGTTCTTC.

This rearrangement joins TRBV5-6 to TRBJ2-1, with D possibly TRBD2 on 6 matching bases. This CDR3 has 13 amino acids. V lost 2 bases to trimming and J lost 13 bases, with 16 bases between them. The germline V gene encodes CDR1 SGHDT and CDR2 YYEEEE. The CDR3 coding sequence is TGTGCCAGCAGCTTAAGACGTGGGGAGGCTCAGTTCTTC. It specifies CASSLRRGEAQFF.

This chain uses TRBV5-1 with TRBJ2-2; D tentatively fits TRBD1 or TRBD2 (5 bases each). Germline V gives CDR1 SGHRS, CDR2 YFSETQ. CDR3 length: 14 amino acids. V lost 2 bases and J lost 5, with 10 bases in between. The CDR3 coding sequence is TGCGCCAGCAGCTTAGAGGGGAAGACCGGGGAGCTGTTTTTT. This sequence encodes CASSLEGKTGELFF.

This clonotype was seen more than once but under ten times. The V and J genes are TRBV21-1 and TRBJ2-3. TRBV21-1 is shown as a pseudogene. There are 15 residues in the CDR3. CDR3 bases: TGTGCCAGCAGCAATTCTGGCGGTAGCACAGATACGCAGTATTTT. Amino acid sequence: CASSNSGGSTDTQYF.

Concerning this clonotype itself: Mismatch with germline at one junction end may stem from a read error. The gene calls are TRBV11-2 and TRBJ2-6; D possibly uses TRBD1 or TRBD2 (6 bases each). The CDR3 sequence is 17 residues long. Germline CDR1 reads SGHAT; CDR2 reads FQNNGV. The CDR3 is CTSSLVGGAAGANILTF. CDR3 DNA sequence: TGTACCAGCAGCCTAGTGGGGGGCGCAGCTGGGGCCAACATCCTGACTTTC.

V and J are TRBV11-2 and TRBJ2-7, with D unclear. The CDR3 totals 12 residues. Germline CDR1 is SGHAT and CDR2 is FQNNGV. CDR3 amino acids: CVISLVRDEQYF. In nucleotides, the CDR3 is TGTGTCATCAGCTTAGTAAGGGACGAGCAGTACTTC.

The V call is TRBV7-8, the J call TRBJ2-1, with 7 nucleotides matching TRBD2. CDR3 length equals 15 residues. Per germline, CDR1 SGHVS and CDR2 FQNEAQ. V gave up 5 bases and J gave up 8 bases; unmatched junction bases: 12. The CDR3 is CASSPASGPFYEQFF. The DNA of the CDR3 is TGTGCCAGCAGCCCGGCTAGCGGACCCTTCTATGAGCAGTTCTTC.